This paragraph reports one T cell receptor (beta chain). Its antigen is still unknown. Base qualities are not recorded, but no much larger clone differs from it by a single base. The immunoSEQ assay, a bias-controlled multiplex PCR with V- and J-specific primers, was used to amplify TCR beta CDR3 regions from genomic DNA. A second PCR step added a proprietary barcode and Illumina adapter sequences to the CDR3 amplicons. An Illumina MiSeq instrument was used to sequence the CDR3 libraries. Turning to the authors' computational methods: Export and quality control were done with immunoSEQ Analyzer 3.0, while downstream analyses used R Bioconductor and Immunarch. Only productive rearrangements within the normalized downsampled data set were used in the calculation of repertoire metrics. Clonotypes larger than 5 templates in the normalized cohort were defined as pathologically expanded. The Inverse Simpson Index was used to measure repertoire diversity. The non-normalized data set was used for CMV-specificity analyses so that all clonotypes could be captured. TCRdb mirrors the immuneACCESS table, restricted to in-frame sequences. Some clones are absent from its copies; in checked studies, under half trace to an unresolved V gene, and the reason for the others is unknown. D and trimming were read from the DNA, whereas the V and J calls and clone size are those reported in that table. Recorded for this sample are around 8,400 clones; less than 90% of them occurred a single time. The ten largest clonotypes hold approximately 4.2% of the sample.

In the paper's terms, the time point label means: recipient sample taken at acute GVHD onset. Using Nuclei Lysis Solution, genomic DNA was extracted from unfractionated peripheral blood mononuclear cells that were either fresh or cryopreserved. The data are from a study of T cell clonotyping in hematopoietic cell transplantation (dated by TCRdb to the early 2020s). General notes on the study: Blood samples were obtained from recipients approximately 28 days before transplant and at days 30, 100 and 180 after transplant. In the study, around 130 blood samples were gathered from 35 consecutive transplant recipients and their related donors. Patients were recruited between 2015 and January 2017 and followed until late 2020 or death. For four to six patients, samples taken at the onset of acute graft-versus-host disease were compared with samples from patients who never developed GVHD.

On the study overall, not on this receptor specifically: Inverse Simpson Index values from donors and from recipients before transplant predicted broader TCR repertoire diversity after transplant. Only a small fraction of recipient repertoires overlapped donor repertoires, with over 95% appearing de novo at the given depth. Sample size was limited, and cells were not sorted, so CD4 and CD8 repertoire contributions could not be separated. A decrease in recipient TCR diversity was observed after transplant, and a progressive increase in pathologically expanded clonotypes was seen from day 30 to day 180.

Unmatched junction bases come to 3, with V trimmed by 3 bases and J by 4 bases. The cysteine opens and the phenylalanine closes a CDR3 of 14 amino acids. The retained sequence is limited to the CDR3, 42 bases, with the frame set at the first base. From a lookup of the germline V gene, CDR1 and CDR2 are SGDLS and YYNGEE. The TCR originated in a male patient aged 55-69 years who had an allogeneic stem cell transplant from a related donor, so the T cells may come from the graft donor. Some clones in this sample may be carry-over from other donors' samples. This chain joins TRBV9 to TRBJ2-2, and TRBD1 matches 7 of the central bases. Sequencing was performed on peripheral blood mononuclear cells, taken at the time of graft-versus-host disease after allogeneic stem cell transplant. The CDR3 in this case is CASSEGAPTGELFF. The nucleotides are TGTGCCAGCAGCGAGGGGGCCCCCACCGGGGAGCTGTTTTTT.